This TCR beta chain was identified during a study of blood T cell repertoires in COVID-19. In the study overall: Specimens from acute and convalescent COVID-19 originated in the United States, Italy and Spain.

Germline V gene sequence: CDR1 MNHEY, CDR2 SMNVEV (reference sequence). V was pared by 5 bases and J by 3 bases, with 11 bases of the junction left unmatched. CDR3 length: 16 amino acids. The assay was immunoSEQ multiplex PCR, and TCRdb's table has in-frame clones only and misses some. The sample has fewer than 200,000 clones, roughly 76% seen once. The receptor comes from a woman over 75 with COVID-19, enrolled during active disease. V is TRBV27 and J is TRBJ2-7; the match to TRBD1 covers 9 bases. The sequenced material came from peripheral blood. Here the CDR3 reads CASSPGGTGSRYEQYF. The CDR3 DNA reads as TGTGCCAGCAGTCCAGGGGGGACAGGGAGCCGCTACGAGCAGTACTTC.